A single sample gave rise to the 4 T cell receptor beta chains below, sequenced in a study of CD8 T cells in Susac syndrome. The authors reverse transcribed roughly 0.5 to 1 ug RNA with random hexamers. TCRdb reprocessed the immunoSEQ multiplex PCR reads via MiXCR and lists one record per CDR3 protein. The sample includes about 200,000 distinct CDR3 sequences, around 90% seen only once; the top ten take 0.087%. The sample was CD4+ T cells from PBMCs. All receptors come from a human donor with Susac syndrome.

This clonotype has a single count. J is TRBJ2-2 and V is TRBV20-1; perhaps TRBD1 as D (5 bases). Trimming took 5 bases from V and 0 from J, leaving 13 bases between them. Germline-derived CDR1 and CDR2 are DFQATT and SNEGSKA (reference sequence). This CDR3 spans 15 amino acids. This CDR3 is CSAAWTRSNTGELFF. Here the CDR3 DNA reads TGCAGTGCTGCTTGGACAAGGTCGAACACCGGGGAGCTGTTTTTT.

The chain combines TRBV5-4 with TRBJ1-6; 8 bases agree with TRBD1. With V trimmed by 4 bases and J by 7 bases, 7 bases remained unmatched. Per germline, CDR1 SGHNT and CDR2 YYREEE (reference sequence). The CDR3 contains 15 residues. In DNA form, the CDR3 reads TGTGCCAGCAGCCCCGACAGGGGTCGAAATTCACCCCTCCACTTT. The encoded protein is CASSPDRGRNSPLHF.

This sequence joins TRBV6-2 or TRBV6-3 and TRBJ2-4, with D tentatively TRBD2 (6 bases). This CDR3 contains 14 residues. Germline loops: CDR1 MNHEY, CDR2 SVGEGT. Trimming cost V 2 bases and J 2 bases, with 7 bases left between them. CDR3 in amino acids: CASSYAGSKNIQYF. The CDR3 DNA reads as TGTGCCAGCAGTTACGCGGGATCCAAAAACATTCAGTACTTC.

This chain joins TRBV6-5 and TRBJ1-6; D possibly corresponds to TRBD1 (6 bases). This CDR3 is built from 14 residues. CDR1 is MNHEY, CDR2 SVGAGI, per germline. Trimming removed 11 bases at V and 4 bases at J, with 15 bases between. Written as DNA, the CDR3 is TGTGCCGCCAGCGGAGGGGGTTATAATTCACCCCTCCACTTT. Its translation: CAASGGGYNSPLHF.